This is a list of T cell receptor beta chains from one sample in a study of T cell changes during pregnancy in multiple sclerosis. Sequencing was performed with immunoSEQ multiplex PCR; in TCRdb, only in-frame clones are kept and a portion is missing. This table holds tens of thousands of clones, about 93% found once. Here the sequenced sample was CD4+ T cells from peripheral blood mononuclear cells, taken in the second trimester of pregnancy. The receptors were gathered from a female donor in good health, enrolled as a control in a pregnancy study. CDR3s include the opening cysteine and the closing phenylalanine or tryptophan. D genes are given only for firm matches. Size is omitted from some rows. Given values are once, few, many or a class for expanded clones.

j_call: TRBJ2-7; d_call: .; v_call: TRBV11-1; clone_size: .; cdr3_nt: TGTGCCAGCAGCTCCACACCCATTACAAGGGGTGGATACGAGCAGTACTTC; cdr3_aa: CASSSTPITRGGYEQYF
j_call: TRBJ1-1; d_call: TRBD1; v_call: TRBV27; clone_size: .; cdr3_nt: TGTGCCAGCAGGGGGACAGGGACATGGCGAGCTGAAGCTTTCTTT; cdr3_aa: CASRGTGTWRAEAFF
j_call: TRBJ2-3; d_call: TRBD2; v_call: TRBV4-2; clone_size: .; cdr3_nt: TGTGCCAGCAGCCAACAACTAGCGGGGGCCACAGATACGCAGTATTTT; cdr3_aa: CASSQQLAGATDTQYF
j_call: TRBJ1-1; d_call: .; v_call: TRBV5-4; clone_size: .; cdr3_nt: TGTGCCAGCAGCTTGGCGTCGAGGAAGAACACTGAAGCTTTCTTT; cdr3_aa: CASSLASRKNTEAFF
j_call: TRBJ1-2; d_call: TRBD1; v_call: TRBV7-2; clone_size: .; cdr3_nt: TGTGCCAGCAGCTTAAATAGCAGGGGGCTGGGAGGCTACACCTTC; cdr3_aa: CASSLNSRGLGGYTF
j_call: TRBJ1-2; d_call: .; v_call: TRBV6-5; clone_size: .; cdr3_nt: TGTGCCAGCAGACGGCCTCGGGGGGACAATGGCTACACCTTC; cdr3_aa: CASRRPRGDNGYTF
j_call: TRBJ2-5; d_call: .; v_call: TRBV6-1; clone_size: .; cdr3_nt: TGTGCCAGCAGTGAAGTGGGCAGGATTCAAGAGACCCAGTACTTC; cdr3_aa: CASSEVGRIQETQYF
j_call: TRBJ1-1; d_call: .; v_call: TRBV15; clone_size: .; cdr3_nt: TGTGCCACCAGCAGCCGGACAGTTGAAGCTTTCTTT; cdr3_aa: CATSSRTVEAFF
j_call: TRBJ1-2; d_call: .; v_call: TRBV9; clone_size: .; cdr3_nt: TGTGCCAGCAGCGTAGATCCAGGGGTAAGGTATGGCTACACCTTC; cdr3_aa: CASSVDPGVRYGYTF
j_call: TRBJ1-1; d_call: .; v_call: TRBV27; clone_size: .; cdr3_nt: TGTGCCAGCAGTTCTCGGACAAAGAACACTGAAGCTTTCTTT; cdr3_aa: CASSSRTKNTEAFF
j_call: TRBJ2-5; d_call: TRBD2; v_call: TRBV9; clone_size: .; cdr3_nt: TGTGCCAGCAGCGTAGGTTCCGGGGGGGGGTACCAAGAGACCCAGTACTTC; cdr3_aa: CASSVGSGGGYQETQYF
j_call: TRBJ1-1; d_call: .; v_call: TRBV7-2; clone_size: .; cdr3_nt: TGTGCCAGCAGCTACGGGCATGGGAGAGAAGCTTTCTTT; cdr3_aa: CASSYGHGREAFF
j_call: TRBJ2-5; d_call: TRBD2; v_call: TRBV7-2; clone_size: .; cdr3_nt: TGTGCCAGCAGCTTTACGGGACTAGCGGGGATGAGAGAGACCCAGTACTTC; cdr3_aa: CASSFTGLAGMRETQYF
j_call: TRBJ1-2; d_call: TRBD1; v_call: TRBV7-2; clone_size: .; cdr3_nt: TGTGCCAGCAACCCAACCGGGACAGGGAACTATGGCTACACCTTC; cdr3_aa: CASNPTGTGNYGYTF
j_call: TRBJ2-3; d_call: TRBD1; v_call: TRBV9; clone_size: .; cdr3_nt: TGTGCCAGCAGCGTAAGGGGGACAGAAGTCACAGATACGCAGTATTTT; cdr3_aa: CASSVRGTEVTDTQYF
j_call: TRBJ2-1; d_call: TRBD2; v_call: TRBV7-9; clone_size: .; cdr3_nt: TGTGCCAGCAGCTTCAGCGGGGGTTTCTACAATGAGCAGTTCTTC; cdr3_aa: CASSFSGGFYNEQFF
j_call: TRBJ1-1; d_call: .; v_call: TRBV5-1; clone_size: .; cdr3_nt: TGCGCCAGCAGCTTGAAGCACTCAAACACTGAAGCTTTCTTT; cdr3_aa: CASSLKHSNTEAFF
j_call: TRBJ2-3; d_call: TRBD1; v_call: TRBV18; clone_size: .; cdr3_nt: TGTGCCAGCACAAGGACAGGTCAAACAGATACGCAGTATTTT; cdr3_aa: CASTRTGQTDTQYF
j_call: TRBJ1-5; d_call: .; v_call: TRBV2; clone_size: .; cdr3_nt: TGTGCCAGCAGTGAAAGGACACGCGGCCAGCCCCAGCATTTT; cdr3_aa: CASSERTRGQPQHF
j_call: TRBJ1-2; d_call: .; v_call: TRBV4-1; clone_size: .; cdr3_nt: TGCGCCAGCAGCCCTTCCGCCACAGAGGGCTACACCTTC; cdr3_aa: CASSPSATEGYTF
j_call: TRBJ2-7; d_call: .; v_call: TRBV6-5; clone_size: .; cdr3_nt: TGTGCCAGCAGTTTCCGGCCAGGTGGGTCATCCGAGCAGTACTTC; cdr3_aa: CASSFRPGGSSEQYF
j_call: TRBJ1-6; d_call: .; v_call: TRBV10-3; clone_size: .; cdr3_nt: TGTGCCATCAGTAGGGGGAATGGTAATTCACCCCTCCACTTT; cdr3_aa: CAISRGNGNSPLHF
j_call: TRBJ2-7; d_call: .; v_call: TRBV28; clone_size: .; cdr3_nt: TGTGCCACCCGCGGGACAGAGGATACCTACGAGCAGTACTTC; cdr3_aa: CATRGTEDTYEQYF
j_call: TRBJ1-2; d_call: .; v_call: TRBV7-8; clone_size: .; cdr3_nt: TGTGCCAGCAGCTTACAGGGGCGAGATGGCTACACCTTC; cdr3_aa: CASSLQGRDGYTF
j_call: TRBJ1-6; d_call: TRBD1; v_call: TRBV6-5; clone_size: .; cdr3_nt: TGTGCCAGCAGCCGCACTTCGACAGGGATTTCACCCCTCCACTTT; cdr3_aa: CASSRTSTGISPLHF
j_call: TRBJ1-1; d_call: TRBD1; v_call: TRBV4-2; clone_size: .; cdr3_nt: TGTGCCAGCAGCCAAGTTGCGGGACAGGGGATTTCGGAAGCTTTCTTT; cdr3_aa: CASSQVAGQGISEAFF
j_call: TRBJ2-1; d_call: TRBD2; v_call: TRBV7-2; clone_size: once; cdr3_nt: TGTGCCAGCAGCTTAGATTGGACTAGCTACAATGAGCAGTTCTTC; cdr3_aa: CASSLDWTSYNEQFF
j_call: TRBJ1-1; d_call: .; v_call: TRBV14; clone_size: few; cdr3_nt: TGTGCCAGCAGCCAAGGAGGAGGCTCCCGAGCTTTCTTT; cdr3_aa: CASSQGGGSRAFF
j_call: TRBJ1-5; d_call: .; v_call: TRBV28; clone_size: .; cdr3_nt: TGTGCCAGCATCGGCAGCGGCACGCTTCTCTATCAGCCCCAGCATTTT; cdr3_aa: CASIGSGTLLYQPQHF